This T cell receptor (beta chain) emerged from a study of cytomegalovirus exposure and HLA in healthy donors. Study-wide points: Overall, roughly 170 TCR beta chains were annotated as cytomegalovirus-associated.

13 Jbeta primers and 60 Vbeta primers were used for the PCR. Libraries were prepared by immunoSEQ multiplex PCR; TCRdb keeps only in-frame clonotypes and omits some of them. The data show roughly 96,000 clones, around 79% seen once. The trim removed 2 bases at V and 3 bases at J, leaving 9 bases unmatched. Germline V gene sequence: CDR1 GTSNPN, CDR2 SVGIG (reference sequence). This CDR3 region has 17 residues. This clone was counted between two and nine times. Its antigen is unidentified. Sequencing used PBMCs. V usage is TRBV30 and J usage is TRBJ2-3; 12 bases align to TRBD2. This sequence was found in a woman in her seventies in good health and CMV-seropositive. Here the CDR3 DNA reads TGTGCCTGGAGTCCCTCCCGACTAGCGGGAGAGACAGATACGCAGTATTTT. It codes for CAWSPSRLAGETDTQYF.